A single sample is the source of the 29 T cell receptor beta chains below, sequenced in a study of blood T cell repertoires in COVID-19. Only in-frame clones appear in the TCRdb table, and some are missing; sequencing was by immunoSEQ multiplex PCR. The sample has hundreds of thousands of clones; roughly 90% are singletons. Material for sequencing was PBMCs or T cells enriched from blood (not recorded which). Every receptor here comes from a woman between 35 and 50 years old who had recovered from COVID-19.

The chain links TRBV2 to TRBJ1-5; D is uncertain. The CDR3 is 14 amino acids. Trimming removed 6 bases at V and 2 bases at J, with 11 bases between. Per the germline V gene, CDR1 is SNHLY and CDR2 is FYNNEI. DNA for the CDR3: TGTGCCAGCAGGAGATTCGGAGGCAATCAGCCCCAGCATTTT. Amino acid sequence: CASRRFGGNQPQHF.

The rearrangement uses TRBV3-1 (or the pseudogene TRBV3-2) and TRBJ1-1, with D perhaps TRBD1 (5 bases). CDR3 length equals 13 residues. Germline V gene data show CDR1 as LGHDT and CDR2 as YNNKEL (reference sequence). V lost 0 bases to trimming and J lost 9 bases, with 11 bases between them. The CDR3 sequence is CASSQEGLLKAFF. The CDR3 DNA follows: TGTGCCAGCAGCCAAGAGGGGCTGTTGAAAGCTTTCTTT.

The chain has TRBV10-3 and TRBJ2-3; TRBD2 might be the D (6 bases). The CDR3 consists of 15 residues. Deletions cut 6 bases from V and 4 bases from J, with 17 bases between. Per germline, CDR1 ENHRY and CDR2 SYGVKD. The CDR3 loop reads CAIRPQEGGADTQYF. Here the CDR3 DNA reads TGTGCCATCAGGCCCCAGGAGGGAGGAGCAGATACGCAGTATTTT.

This chain links TRBV30 with TRBJ1-6; 8 bases are a match to TRBD1. V was pared by 6 bases and J by 7 bases, with 2 bases of the junction left unmatched. The CDR3 length is 12 residues. CDR1 is GTSNPN, CDR2 SVGIG, per germline (reference sequence). The CDR3 sequence is CACHRGNSPLHF. CDR3 DNA: TGTGCCTGCCACAGGGGGAATTCACCCCTCCACTTT.

V usage is TRBV6-4 and J usage is TRBJ1-2, with TRBD1 matching 8 bases. CDR1 MRHNA and CDR2 SNTAGT come from the germline V gene. V lost 7 bases, J lost 1 base, and 17 bases stayed unmatched. This CDR3 region has 18 residues. The CDR3 is CASNFPRQGRGHNYGYTF. The CDR3 DNA follows: TGTGCCAGCAATTTCCCTCGACAGGGGCGGGGACATAACTATGGCTACACCTTC.

The chain couples TRBV7-3 to TRBJ2-3, with TRBD2 matching over 7 bases. In germline, CDR1 is SGHTA, CDR2 FQGTGA. This CDR3 contains 15 residues. The trim removed 0 bases at V and 6 bases at J, leaving 6 bases unmatched. The CDR3 is CASSLTAGPGDTQYF. In nucleotides, the CDR3 is TGTGCCAGCAGCTTAACAGCGGGGCCGGGGGATACGCAGTATTTT.

The V and J genes are TRBV7-6 and TRBJ1-5; 8 bases line up with TRBD1. Germline V gives CDR1 SGHVS, CDR2 FNYEAQ. The CDR3 is made up of 15 amino acids. Trimming took 3 bases from V and 5 from J; bases not matched to a gene: 6. In DNA form, the CDR3 reads TGTGCCAGCAGCTTCGGGACAGGTTGGGATCAGCCCCAGCATTTT. It codes for CASSFGTGWDQPQHF.

The chain links TRBV7-9 to TRBJ2-7; 12 nucleotides agree with TRBD2. The CDR3 is 16 residues long. Trimming at V came to 5 bases and at J to 2 bases, leaving 7 bases not matched to a gene. Germline CDR1 reads SEHNR; CDR2 reads FQNEAQ (reference sequence). CDR3 sequence reads: CASSPRLAGVAYEQYF. The DNA for the CDR3 is TGTGCCAGCAGCCCTAGACTAGCGGGAGTGGCCTACGAGCAGTACTTC.

The V and J genes are TRBV6-6 and TRBJ1-3; D gene ambiguous. The CDR3 contains 16 residues. With 2 bases removed from V and 0 bases from J, the gap between germline ends came to 11 bases. The germline CDR1 and CDR2 sequences are MNHNY and SVGAGI (reference sequence). The CDR3 region has the DNA TGTGCCAGCAGTTACGGGAGAGCCCGCTCTGGAAACACCATATATTTT. It translates to CASSYGRARSGNTIYF.

The chain recombines TRBV9 with TRBJ2-7, with 13 bases fitting TRBD2. The CDR3 length is 16 residues. Germline CDR1 is SGDLS and CDR2 is YYNGEE. Unmatched junction bases numbered 7, after V lost 4 bases and J lost 3 bases. CDR3 coding DNA: TGTGCCAGCAGCCAACCGGGACTAGCGGGAATCTACGAGCAGTACTTC. As protein: CASSQPGLAGIYEQYF.

The rearrangement links TRBV3-1 (or the pseudogene TRBV3-2) to TRBJ2-7, with a weak D call TRBD2 (6 bases). Between the trimmed V and J ends, which lost 0 bases and 5 bases, there was a span of 17 bases. This CDR3 contains 16 residues. Germline V gene lookup returns CDR1 LGHDT and CDR2 YNNKEL (reference sequence). CDR3 sequence: CASSQEGRGLVHEQYF. Here the CDR3 DNA reads TGTGCCAGCAGCCAAGAAGGCCGGGGGTTGGTCCACGAGCAGTACTTC.

The CDR3: CASSPKNARDSGEQYF. CDR3 nucleotide sequence: TGTGCCAGCAGCCCCAAGAACGCACGGGACAGCGGCGAGCAGTACTTC. The chain combines TRBV7-9 with TRBJ2-7; 7 nucleotides agree with TRBD1. Germline V gene sequence: CDR1 SEHNR, CDR2 FQNEAQ (reference sequence). CDR3 size: 16 residues. J lost 6 bases, V lost 5 bases, and 16 bases had no gene match.

J is TRBJ1-2 and V is TRBV7-8; 8 bases agree with TRBD1. The CDR3 spans 15 residues. V shed 4 bases, J shed 6 bases, and the junction held 10 bases outside the gene matches. CDR1 is SGHVS and CDR2 is FQNEAQ in the germline V gene. The CDR3: CASSSRTGWEDGYTF. As DNA, the CDR3 is TGTGCCAGCAGCTCAAGGACAGGGTGGGAGGATGGCTACACCTTC.

The chain combines TRBV5-6 with TRBJ1-5, with 11 bases matching TRBD1. The CDR3 runs 16 residues. CDR1 SGHDT and CDR2 YYEEEE come from the germline V gene. J lost 0 bases, V lost 3 bases, and 2 bases had no gene match. The CDR3 nucleotides are TGTGCCAGCAGCTGGGGACAGGGGGATAGCAATCAGCCCCAGCATTTT. As protein: CASSWGQGDSNQPQHF.

This chain uses TRBV3-1 (or the pseudogene TRBV3-2) with TRBJ2-1; 8 bases agree with TRBD2. The V gene's germline CDR1 is LGHDT and CDR2 YNNKEL (reference sequence). The length of the CDR3 is 16 residues. The V and J ends lost 0 bases and 9 bases, in that order; junction bases with no gene match: 10. CDR3 residues: CASSQDPAGAGGEQFF. For the CDR3, the DNA is TGTGCCAGCAGCCAAGACCCAGCGGGAGCTGGGGGTGAGCAGTTCTTC.

This clone was recorded only once. The chain is built from TRBV5-4 and TRBJ2-1, with D possibly matching TRBD2 (5 bases). Germline V gene lookup returns CDR1 SGHNT and CDR2 YYREEE (reference sequence). The ends were cut back, 0 bases at V and 6 bases at J, with 7 bases in the middle. This CDR3 comprises 13 residues. CDR3 nucleotides: TGTGCCAGCAGCTTGGTAGGAGGCAATGAGCAGTTCTTC. It is translated as CASSLVGGNEQFF. Drawing the rest from reference TRBV5-4 and TRBJ2-1, the complete variable domain is ETGVTQSPTHLIKTRGQQVTLRCSSQSGHNTVSWYQQALGQGPQFIFQYYREEENGRGNFPPRFSGLQFPNYSSELNVNALELDDSALYLCASSLVGGNEQFFGPGTRLTVL.

The chain links TRBV6-5 to TRBJ1-1, with a weak D call TRBD1 (5 bases). This CDR3 contains 14 residues. CDR1 is MNHEY and CDR2 is SVGAGI in the germline V gene. V was shortened by 7 bases and J by 5 bases, with 17 bases between the two germline ends. The CDR3: CASTAKNTGTEAFF. The CDR3 DNA reads TGTGCCAGCACTGCCAAAAACACAGGAACTGAAGCTTTCTTT.

This rearrangement joins TRBV7-9 to TRBJ1-5; D unresolved. Germline assignment: CDR1 SEHNR and CDR2 FQNEAQ (reference sequence). Trimming removed 5 bases at V and 4 bases at J, with 6 bases between. The CDR3 contains 12 residues. The DNA of the CDR3 is TGTGCCAGCAGCCAGGCGAATCAGCCCCAGCATTTT. Its protein is CASSQANQPQHF.

J is TRBJ2-7 and V is TRBV4-2; D perhaps matches TRBD1 (5 bases). CDR3 length equals 13 residues. The V gene's germline CDR1 is LGHNA and CDR2 YNFKEQ. V lost 4 bases to trimming and J lost 5 bases, with 12 bases between them. CDR3 sequence (DNA): TGTGCCAGCAGCCTTATCAAAGGGGACGAGCAGTACTTC. This translates into CASSLIKGDEQYF.

V and J are TRBV7-3 and TRBJ2-3, with D possibly being TRBD2 (6 bases). The CDR3 is 16 amino acids. From germline, CDR1 is SGHTA and CDR2 FQGTGA. V gave up 2 bases and J gave up 0 bases, with 12 bases separating them. The CDR3 DNA reads TGTGCCAGCAGCTTATTTGCAGGGACTAGCACAGATACGCAGTATTTT. It specifies CASSLFAGTSTDTQYF. Supplemented by reference TRBV7-3 and TRBJ2-3, the full variable domain reads GAGVSQTPSNKVTEKGKYVELRCDPISGHTALYWYRQSLGQGPEFLIYFQGTGAADDSGLPNDRFFAVRPEGSVSTLKIQRTERGDSAVYLCASSLFAGTSTDTQYFGPGTRLTVL.

V and J are TRBV9 and TRBJ2-7; 7 nucleotides agree with TRBD2. V gave up 5 bases and J gave up 1 base; unmatched junction bases: 6. In germline, CDR1 is SGDLS, CDR2 YYNGEE. CDR3 size: 14 residues. The CDR3 coding sequence is TGTGCCAGCAGTAGATTGGGGGGGTCCTACGAGCAGTACTTC. Protein: CASSRLGGSYEQYF.

This clone came up once. The chain recombines TRBV5-1 with TRBJ2-7; D perhaps matches TRBD2 (6 bases). V was shortened by 2 bases and J by 4 bases, with 13 bases between the two germline ends. Germline CDR1 SGHRS, CDR2 YFSETQ. This CDR3 region has 14 residues. CDR3 nucleotide sequence: TGCGCCAGCAGCTTTTCCGGGACTGGGTACGAGCAGTACTTC. It encodes CASSFSGTGYEQYF.

The chain joins TRBV2 to TRBJ1-5; D gene ambiguous. The V end lost 7 bases, the J end lost 2 bases, and 9 bases lay between the germline ends. Per germline, CDR1 SNHLY and CDR2 FYNNEI. The CDR3 totals 13 residues. CDR3 residues: CASNLVGNQPQHF. The CDR3 coding sequence is TGTGCCAGCAATTTAGTTGGCAATCAGCCCCAGCATTTT.

The chain has TRBV13 and TRBJ1-1; perhaps TRBD1 as D (5 bases). The CDR3 totals 13 residues. Per germline, CDR1 PRHDT and CDR2 FYEKMQ (reference sequence). Trimming removed 1 base from V and 5 bases from J, with 8 bases in between. CDR3 sequence: CASSLDRGTEAFF. The CDR3 bases are TGTGCCAGCAGCTTAGACCGGGGGACTGAAGCTTTCTTT.

This rearrangement joins TRBV5-5 to TRBJ1-1, with D possibly TRBD1 on 6 matching bases. The germline V gene encodes CDR1 SGHKS and CDR2 YYEKEE (reference sequence). V was cut by 4 bases and J by 0 bases, with 10 bases left in between. The CDR3 extends over 14 amino acids. CDR3 protein: CASSLGTLNTEAFF. The CDR3 coding sequence is TGTGCCAGCAGCCTTGGGACACTGAACACTGAAGCTTTCTTT.

The chain recombines TRBV9 with TRBJ1-2, with 9 bases aligning to TRBD1. J lost 3 bases, V lost 3 bases, and 18 bases had no gene match. This CDR3 has 19 amino acids. The germline V gene has CDR1 SGDLS and CDR2 YYNGEE. The CDR3 sequence is CASSAPGSNRGPLYYGYTF. CDR3 DNA sequence: TGTGCCAGCAGCGCTCCAGGATCAAACAGGGGGCCTCTGTACTATGGCTACACCTTC.

The rearrangement uses TRBV30 and TRBJ2-5; TRBD1 matches at 10 bases. The CDR3 contains 13 residues. Germline CDR1 is GTSNPN and CDR2 is SVGIG (reference sequence). The V segment lost 5 bases and the J segment 4 bases; nucleotides outside the gene matches: 4. This CDR3 reads CAWGQGGPETQYF. The CDR3 coding sequence is TGTGCCTGGGGACAGGGGGGTCCAGAGACCCAGTACTTC.

The genes are TRBV4-3 and TRBJ2-7; D perhaps matches TRBD1 (6 bases). Germline V gene sequence: CDR1 LGHNA, CDR2 YSLEER. The CDR3 runs 14 residues. The V end lost 4 bases, the J end lost 3 bases, and 13 bases lay between the germline ends. CDR3 nucleotide sequence: TGCGCCAGCAGCCGAGCTATACAGGGCTACGAGCAGTACTTC. Amino acids: CASSRAIQGYEQYF.

The chain links TRBV6-2 or TRBV6-3 to TRBJ2-7, with TRBD2 matching 8 bases. The V segment lost 0 bases and the J segment 2 bases; nucleotides outside the gene matches: 6. Germline assignment: CDR1 MNHEY and CDR2 SVGEGT. The CDR3 has 16 residues. The CDR3 region has the DNA TGTGCCAGCAGTTACTCCAGCGGGAGATCCCCCTACGAGCAGTACTTC. Translating it yields CASSYSSGRSPYEQYF.